This T cell receptor beta chain was sequenced for a study of blood T cells in healthy people across ages. A second PCR of about 6 to 11 cycles used a sample-barcoded 5' primer and a J-beta primer mix. A single record per CDR3 protein comes from TCRdb applying MiXCR to the 5' RACE reads. Of 1.5 million to 2 million distinct CDR3 sequences in the sample, 28% were seen once. CDR3 length: 13 residues. Germline CDR1 reads SNHLY; CDR2 reads FYNNEI. V shed 3 bases and J shed 4 bases, with 9 bases lying between them. The sample comprised blood. V is TRBV2 and J is TRBJ1-1; no firm D call. The origin of this receptor is a woman aged 25 to 39 in good health. CDR3 bases: TGTGCCAGCAGTGAGTCGTGGGGCACTGAAGCTTTCTTT. Translating gives CASSESWGTEAFF.